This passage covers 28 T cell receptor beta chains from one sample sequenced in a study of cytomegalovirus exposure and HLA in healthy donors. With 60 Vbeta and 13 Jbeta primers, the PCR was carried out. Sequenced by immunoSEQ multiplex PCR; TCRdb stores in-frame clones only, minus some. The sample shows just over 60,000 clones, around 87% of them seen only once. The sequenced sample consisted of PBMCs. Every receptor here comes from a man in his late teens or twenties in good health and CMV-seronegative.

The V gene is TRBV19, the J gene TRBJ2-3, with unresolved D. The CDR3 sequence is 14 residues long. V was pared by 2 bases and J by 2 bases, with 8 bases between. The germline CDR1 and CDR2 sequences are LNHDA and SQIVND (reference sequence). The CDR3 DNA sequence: TGTGCCAGTAGTATACGGCGGCCCACAGATACGCAGTATTTT. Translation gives CASSIRRPTDTQYF.

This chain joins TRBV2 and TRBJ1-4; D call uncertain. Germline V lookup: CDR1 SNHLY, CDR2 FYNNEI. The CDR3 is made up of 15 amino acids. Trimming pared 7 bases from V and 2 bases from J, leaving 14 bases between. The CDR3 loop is CASNPGEITNEKLFF. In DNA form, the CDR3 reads TGTGCCAGCAATCCCGGGGAGATTACTAATGAAAAACTGTTTTTT.

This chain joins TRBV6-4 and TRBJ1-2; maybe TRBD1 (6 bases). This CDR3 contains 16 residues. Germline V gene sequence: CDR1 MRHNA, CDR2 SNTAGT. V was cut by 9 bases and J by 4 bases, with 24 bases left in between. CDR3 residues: CASCGQWPVGGYGYTF. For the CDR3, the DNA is TGTGCCAGTTGTGGACAATGGCCGGTAGGGGGCTATGGCTACACCTTC.

CDR3 bases: TGCGCCAGCAGTGACTCCGGGACAGGGGAGGTTGAAGCTTTCTTT. Protein product: CASSDSGTGEVEAFF. The V gene is TRBV10-1, the J gene TRBJ1-1, with 10 bases that match TRBD1. The CDR3 consists of 15 residues. Germline V gene sequence: CDR1 WNHNN, CDR2 SYGVQD (reference sequence). With V trimmed by 3 bases and J by 7 bases, 8 bases remained unmatched.

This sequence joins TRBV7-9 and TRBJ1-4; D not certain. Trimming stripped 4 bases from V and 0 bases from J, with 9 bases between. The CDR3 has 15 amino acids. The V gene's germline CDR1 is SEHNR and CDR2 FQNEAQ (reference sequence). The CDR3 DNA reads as TGTGCCAGCAGCTACCTACCCGCAACTAATGAAAAACTGTTTTTT. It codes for CASSYLPATNEKLFF.

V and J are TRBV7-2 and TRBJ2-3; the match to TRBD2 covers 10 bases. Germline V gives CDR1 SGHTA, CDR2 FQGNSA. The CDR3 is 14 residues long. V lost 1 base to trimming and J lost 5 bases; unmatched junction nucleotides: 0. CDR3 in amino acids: CASSLGLAGDTQYF. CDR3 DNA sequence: TGTGCCAGCAGCTTAGGACTAGCGGGAGATACGCAGTATTTT.

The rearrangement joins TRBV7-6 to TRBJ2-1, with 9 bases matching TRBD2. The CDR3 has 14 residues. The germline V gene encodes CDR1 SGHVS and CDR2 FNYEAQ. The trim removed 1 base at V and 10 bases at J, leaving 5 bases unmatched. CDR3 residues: CASSLEASGAEQFF. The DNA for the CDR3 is TGTGCCAGCAGCTTAGAGGCTAGCGGGGCGGAGCAGTTCTTC. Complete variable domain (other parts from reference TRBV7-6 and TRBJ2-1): GAGVSQSPRYKVTKRGQDVALRCDPISGHVSLYWYRQALGQGPEFLTYFNYEAQQDKSGLPNDRFSAERPEGSISTLTIQRTEQRDSAMYRCASSLEASGAEQFFGPGTRLTVL.

CDR3 coding DNA: TGCGCCAGCAGCACAGGACAGGGCAATCAGCCCCAGCATTTT. Protein sequence: CASSTGQGNQPQHF. This sequence joins TRBV5-1 and TRBJ1-5; 7 nucleotides match TRBD1. CDR1 and CDR2 from the germline V gene are SGHRS and YFSETQ. This CDR3 spans 14 amino acids. Germline trimming cut 4 bases from V and 2 bases from J; bases unmatched to any gene: 3.

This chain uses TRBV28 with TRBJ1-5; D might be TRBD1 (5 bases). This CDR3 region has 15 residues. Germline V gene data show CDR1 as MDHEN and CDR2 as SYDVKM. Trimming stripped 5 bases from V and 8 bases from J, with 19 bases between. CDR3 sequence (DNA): TGTGCCAGCAGTCCACCCGGGGAGGGGTGGGAGCCCCAGCATTTT. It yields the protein CASSPPGEGWEPQHF.

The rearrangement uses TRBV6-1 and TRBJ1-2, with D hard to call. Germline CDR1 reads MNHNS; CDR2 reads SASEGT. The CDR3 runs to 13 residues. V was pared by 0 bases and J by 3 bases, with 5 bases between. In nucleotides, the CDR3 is TGTGCCAGCAGTGAAGCCCGGGACTATGGCTACACCTTC. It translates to CASSEARDYGYTF.

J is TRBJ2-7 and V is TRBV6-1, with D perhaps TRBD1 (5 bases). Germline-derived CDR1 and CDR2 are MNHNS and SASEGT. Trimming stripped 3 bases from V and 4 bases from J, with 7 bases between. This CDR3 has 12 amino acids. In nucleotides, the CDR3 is TGTGCCAGCAGTGATTACAGGTACGAGCAGTACTTC. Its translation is CASSDYRYEQYF.

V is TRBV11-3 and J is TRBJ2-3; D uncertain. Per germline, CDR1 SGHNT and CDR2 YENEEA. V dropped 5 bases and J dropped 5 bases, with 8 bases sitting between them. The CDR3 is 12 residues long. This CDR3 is CASSVRGDTQYF. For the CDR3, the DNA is TGTGCCAGCAGCGTTAGAGGAGATACGCAGTATTTT. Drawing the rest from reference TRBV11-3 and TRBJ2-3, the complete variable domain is EAGVVQSPRYKIIEKKQPVAFWCNPISGHNTLYWYLQNLGQGPELLIRYENEEAVDDSQLPKDRFSAERLKGVDSTLKIQPAELGDSAVYLCASSVRGDTQYFGPGTRLTVL.

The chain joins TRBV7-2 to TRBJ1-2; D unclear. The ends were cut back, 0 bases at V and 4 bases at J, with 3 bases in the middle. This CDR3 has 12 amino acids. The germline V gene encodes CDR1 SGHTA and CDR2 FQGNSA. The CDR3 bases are TGTGCCAGCAGCTTAGCCGGCTATGGCTACACCTTC. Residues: CASSLAGYGYTF.

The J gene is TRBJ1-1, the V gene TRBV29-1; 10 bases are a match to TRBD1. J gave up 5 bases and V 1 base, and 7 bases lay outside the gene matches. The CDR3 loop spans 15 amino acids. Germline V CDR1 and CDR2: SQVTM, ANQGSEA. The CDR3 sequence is CSVEVWGQGRTEAFF. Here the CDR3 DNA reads TGCAGCGTTGAAGTTTGGGGACAGGGGCGAACTGAAGCTTTCTTT.

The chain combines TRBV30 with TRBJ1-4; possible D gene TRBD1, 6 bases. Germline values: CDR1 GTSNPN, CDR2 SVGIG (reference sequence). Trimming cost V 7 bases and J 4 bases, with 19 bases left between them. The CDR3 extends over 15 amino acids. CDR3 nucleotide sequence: TGTGCCTCCCTCGGGGGGGCGGGAGGTAATGAAAAACTGTTTTTT. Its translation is CASLGGAGGNEKLFF.

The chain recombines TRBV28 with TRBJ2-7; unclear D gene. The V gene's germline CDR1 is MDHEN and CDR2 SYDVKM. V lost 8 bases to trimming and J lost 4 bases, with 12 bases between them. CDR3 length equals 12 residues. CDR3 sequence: CASSVRTYEQYF. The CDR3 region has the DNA TGTGCCAGCTCGGTTAGAACTTACGAGCAGTACTTC.

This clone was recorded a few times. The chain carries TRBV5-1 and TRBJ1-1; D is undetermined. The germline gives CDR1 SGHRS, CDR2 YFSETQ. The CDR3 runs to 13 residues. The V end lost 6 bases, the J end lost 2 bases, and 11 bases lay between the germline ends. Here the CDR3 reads CASTLEGNTEAFF. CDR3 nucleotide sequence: TGCGCCAGCACTCTGGAGGGTAACACTGAAGCTTTCTTT. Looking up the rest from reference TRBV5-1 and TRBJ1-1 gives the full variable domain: KAGVTQTPRYLIKTRGQQVTLSCSPISGHRSVSWYQQTPGQGLQFLFEYFSETQRNKGNFPGRFSGRQFSNSRSEMNVSTLELGDSALYLCASTLEGNTEAFFGQGTRLTVV.

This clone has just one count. This chain's CDR3 is CASSFGDEQYF. CDR3 coding DNA: TGTGCCAGCAGCTTCGGTGACGAGCAGTACTTC. This rearrangement joins TRBV11-3 to TRBJ2-7; no definite D call. The V gene's germline CDR1 is SGHNT and CDR2 YENEEA. Trimming took off 3 bases at V and 5 bases at J, with 5 bases between the two ends. The CDR3 extends over 11 amino acids.

This chain's CDR3 is CASSRGQAGGYGYTF. As DNA, the CDR3 is TGTGCCAGCAGCCGCGGACAGGCTGGGGGATATGGCTACACCTTC. The chain couples TRBV6-5 to TRBJ1-2; the match to TRBD1 covers 7 bases. CDR3 length: 15 residues. Germline assignment: CDR1 MNHEY and CDR2 SVGAGI. V gave up 6 bases and J gave up 5 bases; unmatched junction bases: 12.

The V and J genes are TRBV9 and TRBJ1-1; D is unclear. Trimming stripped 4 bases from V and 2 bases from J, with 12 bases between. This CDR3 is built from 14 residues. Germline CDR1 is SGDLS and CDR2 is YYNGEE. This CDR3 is CASSLAWSNTEAFF. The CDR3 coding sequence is TGTGCCAGCAGCCTAGCCTGGAGCAACACTGAAGCTTTCTTT.

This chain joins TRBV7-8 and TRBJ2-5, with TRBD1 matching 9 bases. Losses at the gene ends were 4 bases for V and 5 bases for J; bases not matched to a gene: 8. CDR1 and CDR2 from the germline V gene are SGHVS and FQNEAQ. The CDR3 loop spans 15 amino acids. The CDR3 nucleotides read TGTGCCAGCAGCTCCCCATGGACAGGGGTTGAGACCCAGTACTTC. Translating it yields CASSSPWTGVETQYF.

The CDR3 spells CASSPQGFGNTQYF. CDR3 bases: TGTGCCAGCAGTCCACAGGGCTTCGGGAATACGCAGTATTTT. V and J are TRBV14 and TRBJ2-3; maybe TRBD1 (6 bases). The CDR3 contains 14 residues. Trimming shortened V by 6 bases and J by 7 bases, and 17 bases separated the two germline ends. CDR1 SGHDN and CDR2 FVKESK come from the germline V gene.

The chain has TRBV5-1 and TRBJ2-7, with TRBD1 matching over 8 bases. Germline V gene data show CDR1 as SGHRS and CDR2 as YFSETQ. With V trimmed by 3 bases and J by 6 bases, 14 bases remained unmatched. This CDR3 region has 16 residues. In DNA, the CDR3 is TGCGCCAGCAGCTCTTCCACCGACAGGGGAGGAATCGAGCAGTACTTC. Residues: CASSSSTDRGGIEQYF.

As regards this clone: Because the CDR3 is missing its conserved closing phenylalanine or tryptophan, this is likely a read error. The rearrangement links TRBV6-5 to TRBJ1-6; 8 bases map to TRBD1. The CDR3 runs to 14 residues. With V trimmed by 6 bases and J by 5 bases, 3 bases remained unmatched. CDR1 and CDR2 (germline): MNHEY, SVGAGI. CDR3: CASRPGGNNSPLHL. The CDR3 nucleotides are TGTGCCAGCAGGCCAGGGGGCAATAATTCACCCCTCCACCTT.

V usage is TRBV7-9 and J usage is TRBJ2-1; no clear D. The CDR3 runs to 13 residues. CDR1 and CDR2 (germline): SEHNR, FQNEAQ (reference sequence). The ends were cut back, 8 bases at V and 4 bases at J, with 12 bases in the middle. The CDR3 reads CASYDPEYNEQFF. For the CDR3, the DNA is TGTGCCAGCTACGACCCGGAGTACAATGAGCAGTTCTTC.

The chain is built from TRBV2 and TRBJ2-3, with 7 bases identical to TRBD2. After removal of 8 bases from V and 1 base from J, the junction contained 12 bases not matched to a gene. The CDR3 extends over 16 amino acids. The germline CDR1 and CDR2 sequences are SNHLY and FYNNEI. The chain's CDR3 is CASRPRMAGGTDTQYF. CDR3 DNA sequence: TGTGCCAGCCGGCCCAGGATGGCGGGGGGCACAGATACGCAGTATTTT. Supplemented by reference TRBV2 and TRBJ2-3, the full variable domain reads EPEVTQTPSHQVTQMGQEVILRCVPISNHLYFYWYRQILGQKVEFLVSFYNNEISEKSEIFDDQFSVERPDGSNFTLKIRSTKLEDSAMYFCASRPRMAGGTDTQYFGPGTRLTVL.

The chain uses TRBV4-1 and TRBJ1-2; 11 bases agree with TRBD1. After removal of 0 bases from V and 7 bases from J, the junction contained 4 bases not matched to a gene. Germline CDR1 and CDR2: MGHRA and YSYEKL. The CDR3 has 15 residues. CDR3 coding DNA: TGCGCCAGCAGCCAAGAGGACAGGGGGCGCGGTGGCTACACCTTC. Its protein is CASSQEDRGRGGYTF.

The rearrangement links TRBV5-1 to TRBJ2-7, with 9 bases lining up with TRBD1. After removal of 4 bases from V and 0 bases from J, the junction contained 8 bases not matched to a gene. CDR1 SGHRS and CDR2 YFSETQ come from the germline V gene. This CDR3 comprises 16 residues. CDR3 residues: CASSTRTGASSYEQYF. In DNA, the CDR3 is TGCGCCAGCAGCACCCGGACAGGGGCTAGCTCCTACGAGCAGTACTTC.